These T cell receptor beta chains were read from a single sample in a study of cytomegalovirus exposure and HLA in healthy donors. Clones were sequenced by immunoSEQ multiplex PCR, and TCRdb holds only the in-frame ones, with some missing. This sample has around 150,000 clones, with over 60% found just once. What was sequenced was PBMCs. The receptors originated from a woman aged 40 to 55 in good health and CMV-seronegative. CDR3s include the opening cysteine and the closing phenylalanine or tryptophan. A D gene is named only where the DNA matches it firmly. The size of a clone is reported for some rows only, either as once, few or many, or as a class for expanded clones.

cdr3_nt: TGTGCCAGCAGTTCGCCGGGACAGGGGAAGGATTCACCCCTCCACTTT
cdr3_aa: CASSSPGQGKDSPLHF
j_call: TRBJ1-6
d_call: TRBD1
v_call: TRBV28
clone_size: NA
cdr3_length: 16

cdr3_nt: TGTGCCAGCAGTGTGTCGGGGGAACTCAATCAGCCCCAGCATTTT
cdr3_aa: CASSVSGELNQPQHF
j_call: TRBJ1-5
d_call: NA
v_call: TRBV2
clone_size: NA
cdr3_length: 15

cdr3_nt: TGTGCCAGCAGTTACTCGGGACAGTTGAACACTGAAGCTTTCTTT
cdr3_aa: CASSYSGQLNTEAFF
j_call: TRBJ1-1
d_call: TRBD1
v_call: TRBV6-5
clone_size: NA
cdr3_length: 15

cdr3_nt: TGCAGCGTACCCACAGGGCCCTATGGCTACACCTTC
cdr3_aa: CSVPTGPYGYTF
j_call: TRBJ1-2
d_call: NA
v_call: TRBV29-1
clone_size: few
cdr3_length: 12

cdr3_nt: TGTGCCAGTAAGGGACAGGGGCTTTACGAGCAGTACTTC
cdr3_aa: CASKGQGLYEQYF
j_call: TRBJ2-7
d_call: TRBD1
v_call: TRBV28
clone_size: NA
cdr3_length: 13

cdr3_nt: TGTGCCAGCTCACTGACAGGACAGGCGCTGAACACTGAAGCTTTCTTT
cdr3_aa: CASSLTGQALNTEAFF
j_call: TRBJ1-1
d_call: TRBD1
v_call: TRBV18
clone_size: NA
cdr3_length: 16

cdr3_nt: TGTGCCAGCAGTTCGTCAGATACGCAGTATTTT
cdr3_aa: CASSSSDTQYF
j_call: TRBJ2-3
d_call: NA
v_call: TRBV6-6
clone_size: NA
cdr3_length: 11

cdr3_nt: TGTGCCAGCAGCTCCCCGGAGGGAGGAAATGAGCAGTTCTTC
cdr3_aa: CASSSPEGGNEQFF
j_call: TRBJ2-1
d_call: NA
v_call: TRBV5-4
clone_size: NA
cdr3_length: 14

cdr3_nt: TGTGCCAGCAGTCCCTGGACTAGACCAGATACGCAGTATTTT
cdr3_aa: CASSPWTRPDTQYF
j_call: TRBJ2-3
d_call: TRBD2
v_call: TRBV28
clone_size: once
cdr3_length: 14

cdr3_nt: TGTGCCAGCCGGCGGGGCGATACGCAGTATTTT
cdr3_aa: CASRRGDTQYF
j_call: TRBJ2-3
d_call: NA
v_call: TRBV5-1
clone_size: NA
cdr3_length: 11

cdr3_nt: TGTGCCAGCAGCTTGGCGGGGCCAGGGGCCGTATCCTACGAGCAGTACTTC
cdr3_aa: CASSLAGPGAVSYEQYF
j_call: TRBJ2-7
d_call: NA
v_call: TRBV5-5
clone_size: once
cdr3_length: 17

cdr3_nt: TGCGCCAGCAGCTCGGGTCACTCTGGGGCCAACGTCCTGACTTTC
cdr3_aa: CASSSGHSGANVLTF
j_call: TRBJ2-6
d_call: NA
v_call: TRBV5-1
clone_size: NA
cdr3_length: 15

cdr3_nt: TGTGCCAGCAGCCAAGATCAGGGTAGCTATGGCTACACCTTC
cdr3_aa: CASSQDQGSYGYTF
j_call: TRBJ1-2
d_call: NA
v_call: TRBV4-2
clone_size: NA
cdr3_length: 14

cdr3_nt: TGTGCCAGCAGCCCCGATGGAGGGAGGATCTCTGGGGCCAACGTCCTGACTTTC
cdr3_aa: CASSPDGGRISGANVLTF
j_call: TRBJ2-6
d_call: NA
v_call: TRBV9
clone_size: NA
cdr3_length: 18

cdr3_nt: TGTGCCAGCAGCTTAGGGGGCGCTGAGTACAATGAGCAGTTCTTC
cdr3_aa: CASSLGGAEYNEQFF
j_call: TRBJ2-1
d_call: NA
v_call: TRBV11-2
clone_size: NA
cdr3_length: 15

cdr3_nt: TGCGCCAGCAGCCTAGACAGGGAGGGCACTGAAGCTTTCTTT
cdr3_aa: CASSLDREGTEAFF
j_call: TRBJ1-1
d_call: TRBD1
v_call: TRBV4-1
clone_size: NA
cdr3_length: 14

cdr3_nt: TGTGCCAGCAGTGAGAGCGGAGCGGGGGGGCCGTCCTACGAGCAGTACTTC
cdr3_aa: CASSESGAGGPSYEQYF
j_call: TRBJ2-7
d_call: TRBD2
v_call: TRBV2
clone_size: NA
cdr3_length: 17

cdr3_nt: TGTGCCAGCAGCACCAAGGACAGGGGGCGACCGAACACTGAAGCTTTCTTT
cdr3_aa: CASSTKDRGRPNTEAFF
j_call: TRBJ1-1
d_call: NA
v_call: TRBV21-1
clone_size: NA
cdr3_length: 17

cdr3_nt: TGTGCCAGCAGTTACAAAAGGGACAGGGGACGAGGGGAGCAGTACTTC
cdr3_aa: CASSYKRDRGRGEQYF
j_call: TRBJ2-7
d_call: TRBD1
v_call: TRBV6-5
clone_size: NA
cdr3_length: 16

cdr3_nt: TGTGCCAGCAGCTTGACAGGGTCCACAGATACGCAGTATTTT
cdr3_aa: CASSLTGSTDTQYF
j_call: TRBJ2-3
d_call: TRBD1
v_call: TRBV11-2
clone_size: NA
cdr3_length: 14

cdr3_nt: TGTGCCAGCAGCGTAACAGGATTCACAGATACGCAGTATTTT
cdr3_aa: CASSVTGFTDTQYF
j_call: TRBJ2-3
d_call: NA
v_call: TRBV9
clone_size: NA
cdr3_length: 14

cdr3_nt: TGTGCCATCAGTGACTCGGGAGGAAATCAGCCCCAGCATTTT
cdr3_aa: CAISDSGGNQPQHF
j_call: TRBJ1-5
d_call: NA
v_call: TRBV10-3
clone_size: once
cdr3_length: 14

cdr3_nt: TGTGCCAGCAGCTTACGAATAACAGGGGGCTATGGCTACACCTTC
cdr3_aa: CASSLRITGGYGYTF
j_call: TRBJ1-2
d_call: TRBD1
v_call: TRBV7-8
clone_size: few
cdr3_length: 15

cdr3_nt: TGTGCCAGCAGCGTAGTCAGGTCCGGGCAGGCGGGAACTGAAGCTTTCTTT
cdr3_aa: CASSVVRSGQAGTEAFF
j_call: TRBJ1-1
d_call: NA
v_call: TRBV9
clone_size: NA
cdr3_length: 17

cdr3_nt: TGTGCCAGCAGCTTGGGACAGGCACGAAATGAAAAACTGTTTTTT
cdr3_aa: CASSLGQARNEKLFF
j_call: TRBJ1-4
d_call: TRBD1
v_call: TRBV7-9
clone_size: NA
cdr3_length: 15

cdr3_nt: TGTGCCAGCAGTGAAAGGAGAGCGGGGAGCTCCTACGAGCAGTACTTC
cdr3_aa: CASSERRAGSSYEQYF
j_call: TRBJ2-7
d_call: TRBD2
v_call: TRBV2
clone_size: NA
cdr3_length: 16